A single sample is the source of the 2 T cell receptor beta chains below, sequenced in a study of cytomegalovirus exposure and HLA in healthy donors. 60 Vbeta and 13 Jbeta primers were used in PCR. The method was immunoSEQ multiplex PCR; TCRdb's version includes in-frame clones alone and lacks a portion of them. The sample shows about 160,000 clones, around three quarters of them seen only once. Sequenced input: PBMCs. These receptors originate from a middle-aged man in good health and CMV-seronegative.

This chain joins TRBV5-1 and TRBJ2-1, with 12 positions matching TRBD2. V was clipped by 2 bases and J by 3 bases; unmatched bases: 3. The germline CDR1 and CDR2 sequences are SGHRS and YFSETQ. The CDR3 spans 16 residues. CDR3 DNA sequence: TGCGCCAGCAGCTTCGGACTAGCGGGGATCTACAATGAGCAGTTCTTC. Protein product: CASSFGLAGIYNEQFF.

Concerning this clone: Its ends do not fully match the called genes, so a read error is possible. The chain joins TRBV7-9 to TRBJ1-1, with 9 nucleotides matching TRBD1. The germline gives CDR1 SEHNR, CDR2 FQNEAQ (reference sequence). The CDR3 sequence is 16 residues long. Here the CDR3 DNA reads TGTTCCAGCAGCTTCTTACAGGGGGCAGAGAACACTGAAGCTTTCTTT. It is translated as CSSSFLQGAENTEAFF.